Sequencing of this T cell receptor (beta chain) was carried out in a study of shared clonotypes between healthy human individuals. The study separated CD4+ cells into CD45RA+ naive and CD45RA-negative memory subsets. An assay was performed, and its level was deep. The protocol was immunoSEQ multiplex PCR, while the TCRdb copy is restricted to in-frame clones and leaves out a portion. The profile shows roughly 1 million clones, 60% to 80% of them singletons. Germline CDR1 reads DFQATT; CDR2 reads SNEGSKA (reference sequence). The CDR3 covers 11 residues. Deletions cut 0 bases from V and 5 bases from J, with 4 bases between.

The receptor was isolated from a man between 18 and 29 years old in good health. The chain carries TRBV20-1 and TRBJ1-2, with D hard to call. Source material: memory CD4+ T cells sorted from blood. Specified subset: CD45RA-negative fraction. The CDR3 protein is CSARDAYGYTF. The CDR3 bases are TGCAGTGCTAGAGATGCATATGGCTACACCTTC.